The 30 T cell receptor beta chains below all came from one sample that was sequenced in a study of memory CD4+ T cells and cytomegalovirus serostatus. Single viable CD3+CD4+CD8-CD45RO+ cells were sorted as the memory CD4+ T cells. Here immunoSEQ multiplex PCR was the method, and the copy in TCRdb shows in-frame clones only, minus some. The repertoire has 45,000 to 55,000 clones, roughly 79% of them found once; the top ten carry around 1.6%. The sequenced sample consisted of memory CD4+ T cells from blood. All receptors come from an adult in good health and CMV-seronegative.

The chain uses TRBV29-1 and TRBJ1-1; 7 positions match TRBD1. Germline V gene data show CDR1 as SQVTM and CDR2 as ANQGSEA. J was trimmed by 4 bases and V by 7 bases; bases with no gene match: 6. The CDR3 contains 12 residues. The CDR3 region is CSARQGSTEAFF. The CDR3 DNA follows: TGCAGCGCCCGACAGGGTAGCACTGAAGCTTTCTTT.

The chain combines TRBV5-3 with TRBJ1-1; possible D gene TRBD1, 6 bases. TRBV5-3 is assigned to the ORF class and has an uncertain function. The CDR3 sequence is 20 residues long. V lost 0 bases and J lost 4, with 28 bases in between. CDR3 residues: CARSLGLHGPGDGSSTEAFF. The CDR3 nucleotides read TGTGCCAGAAGCTTGGGCCTCCATGGACCAGGGGATGGCTCGTCCACTGAAGCTTTCTTT.

The rearrangement links TRBV14 to TRBJ1-1; D is ambiguous. The V end lost 2 bases, the J end lost 0 bases, and 13 bases lay between the germline ends. Germline V gives CDR1 SGHDN, CDR2 FVKESK. The CDR3 extends over 16 amino acids. The CDR3: CASSQSGRGLNTEAFF. The CDR3 region has the DNA TGTGCCAGCAGCCAATCCGGAAGAGGGTTGAACACTGAAGCTTTCTTT. The variable domain in full, with the rest retrieved from reference TRBV14 and TRBJ1-1, is EAGVTQFPSHSVIEKGQTVTLRCDPISGHDNLYWYRRVMGKEIKFLLHFVKESKQDESGMPNNRFLAERTGGTYSTLKVQPAELEDSGVYFCASSQSGRGLNTEAFFGQGTRLTVV.

This clone was found a few times. This chain joins TRBV7-9 and TRBJ2-1, with 8 bases lining up with TRBD2. The CDR3 runs 14 residues. J was trimmed by 9 bases and V by 4 bases; bases with no gene match: 8. Germline loops: CDR1 SEHNR, CDR2 FQNEAQ (reference sequence). CDR3 amino acids: CASSSRLAGPEQFF. CDR3 DNA: TGTGCCAGCAGCTCCCGGTTAGCGGGACCTGAGCAGTTCTTC. Using reference TRBV7-9 and TRBJ2-1 for the parts outside the CDR3, the full variable domain is DTGVSQNPRHKITKRGQNVTFRCDPISEHNRLYWYRQTLGQGPEFLTYFQNEAQLEKSRLLSDRFSAERPKGSFSTLEIQRTEQGDSAMYLCASSSRLAGPEQFFGPGTRLTVL.

The chain couples TRBV2 to TRBJ2-1, with D perhaps TRBD1 (5 bases). The CDR3 spans 13 residues. V was shortened by 5 bases and J by 4 bases, with 9 bases between the two germline ends. The germline gives CDR1 SNHLY, CDR2 FYNNEI. Here the CDR3 reads CASSLDSYNEQFF. CDR3 nucleotide sequence: TGTGCCAGCAGTCTAGACAGTTACAATGAGCAGTTCTTC.

The chain employs TRBV18 and TRBJ2-2, with a possible D match to TRBD1 (6 bases). The length of the CDR3 is 14 residues. Germline V gene sequence: CDR1 KGHSH, CDR2 LQKENI. The germline V and J ends were trimmed by 2 bases and 6 bases, with 10 bases remaining between them. In nucleotides, the CDR3 is TGTGCCAGCTCACCAGAGGGGGTCCCCGGGGAGCTGTTTTTT. Translating it yields CASSPEGVPGELFF.

This chain uses TRBV18 with TRBJ2-2; a possible D gene is TRBD2 (5 bases). The CDR3 runs 13 residues. V gave up 2 bases and J gave up 6 bases, with 7 bases separating them. Germline CDR1 reads KGHSH; CDR2 reads LQKENI. The CDR3 DNA is TGTGCCAGCTCACCAGCAGCGGCCGGGGAGCTGTTTTTT. Translation: CASSPAAAGELFF. The variable domain in full, completed from reference TRBV18 and TRBJ2-2, reads NAGVMQNPRHLVRRRGQEARLRCSPMKGHSHVYWYRQLPEEGLKFMVYLQKENIIDESGMPKERFSAEFPKEGPSILRIQQVVRGDSAAYFCASSPAAAGELFFGEGSRLTVL.

The genes are TRBV11-3 and TRBJ1-6; TRBD1 matches 7 bases. The V segment lost 4 bases and the J segment 7 bases; nucleotides outside the gene matches: 16. Germline values: CDR1 SGHNT, CDR2 YENEEA. The CDR3 has 18 residues. The CDR3 loop is CASSSRQGALPGNSPLHF. CDR3 bases: TGTGCCAGCAGCTCCCGACAGGGTGCCCTACCCGGGAATTCACCCCTCCACTTT.

This chain connects TRBV5-6 to TRBJ2-5; D call uncertain. The V end was cut by 0 bases, the J end by 1 base, with 7 bases between. Germline lookup yields CDR1 SGHDT and CDR2 YYEEEE. This CDR3 has 14 amino acids. The CDR3 DNA sequence: TGTGCCAGCAGCTTGGGGTCAGTCCAAGAGACCCAGTACTTC. Translating gives CASSLGSVQETQYF.

The chain is built from TRBV27 and TRBJ1-5, with D possibly matching TRBD1 (6 bases). The CDR3 contains 14 residues. Deletions cut 3 bases from V and 4 bases from J, with 10 bases between. Per germline, CDR1 MNHEY and CDR2 SMNVEV (reference sequence). In nucleotides, the CDR3 is TGTGCCAGCAGTTTTTGGGGGGCTAATCAGCCCCAGCATTTT. This translates into CASSFWGANQPQHF.

The gene calls are TRBV28 and TRBJ2-7, with a possible D match to TRBD2 (5 bases). Trimming cost V 6 bases and J 4 bases, with 19 bases left between them. The CDR3 extends over 15 amino acids. Germline CDR1 reads MDHEN; CDR2 reads SYDVKM. The CDR3 sequence is CASSNPGKGTYEQYF. In DNA form, the CDR3 reads TGTGCCAGCAGCAACCCCGGGAAGGGAACTTACGAGCAGTACTTC.

The V call is TRBV19, the J call TRBJ2-5; possible D gene TRBD2, 6 bases. The CDR3 contains 13 residues. Germline CDR1 LNHDA, CDR2 SQIVND (reference sequence). The V and J ends lost 9 bases and 0 bases respectively, with 11 bases between them. The CDR3: CASQRGNQETQYF. CDR3 nucleotide sequence: TGTGCCAGCCAACGGGGGAACCAAGAGACCCAGTACTTC.

This clone has ten or more counts. V is TRBV11-2 and J is TRBJ2-7, with 8 bases fitting TRBD1. CDR3 length: 15 residues. The germline gives CDR1 SGHAT, CDR2 FQNNGV. With V trimmed by 3 bases and J by 1 base, 5 bases remained unmatched. CDR3 in amino acids: CASSLGQGASYEQYF. CDR3 nucleotides: TGTGCCAGCAGCTTGGGGCAGGGGGCATCCTACGAGCAGTACTTC.

The chain carries TRBV19 and TRBJ1-5; TRBD1 is a possible D gene (5 bases). This CDR3 contains 15 residues. Germline CDR1 is LNHDA and CDR2 is SQIVND (reference sequence). Trimming pared 6 bases from V and 7 bases from J, leaving 19 bases between. The CDR3 is CASRMNGREGQPQHF. The CDR3 DNA follows: TGTGCCAGTAGGATGAATGGCAGGGAGGGGCAGCCCCAGCATTTT.

The chain uses TRBV2 and TRBJ1-5; 7 nucleotides align to TRBD1. The CDR3 spans 15 residues. V lost 5 bases to trimming and J lost 0 bases; unmatched junction nucleotides: 4. The germline gives CDR1 SNHLY, CDR2 FYNNEI. As DNA, the CDR3 is TGTGCCAGCAGTCCACAGGGGTTTAGCAATCAGCCCCAGCATTTT. Translation gives CASSPQGFSNQPQHF.

V is TRBV19 and J is TRBJ2-2; D unclear. Between the trimmed V and J ends, which lost 5 bases and 6 bases, there was a span of 16 bases. Germline-derived CDR1 and CDR2 are LNHDA and SQIVND (reference sequence). This CDR3 comprises 15 residues. The DNA of the CDR3 is TGTGCCAGTAGTCCCGAACCGATCCTGGCCGGGGAGCTGTTTTTT. Encoded protein: CASSPEPILAGELFF. Full variable domain (remainder filled in from reference TRBV19 and TRBJ2-2): DGGITQSPKYLFRKEGQNVTLSCEQNLNHDAMYWYRQDPGQGLRLIYYSQIVNDFQKGDIAEGYSVSREKKESFPLTVTSAQKNPTAFYLCASSPEPILAGELFFGEGSRLTVL.

This chain joins TRBV6-6 and TRBJ2-2; TRBD1 or TRBD2 may be the D gene (5 bases each). The V and J ends lost 5 bases and 5 bases respectively, with 9 bases between them. The germline V gene has CDR1 MNHNY and CDR2 SVGAGI (reference sequence). CDR3 size: 13 residues. CDR3 bases: TGTGCCAGCAGTGGGGGACGGACCGGGGAGCTGTTTTTT. This sequence encodes CASSGGRTGELFF.

This chain joins TRBV19 and TRBJ1-5; D perhaps matches TRBD1 (6 bases). Per germline, CDR1 LNHDA and CDR2 SQIVND (reference sequence). The germline V and J ends were trimmed by 4 bases and 7 bases, with 17 bases remaining between them. CDR3 length equals 15 residues. CDR3: CASSTGQGGGQPQHF. The CDR3 region has the DNA TGTGCCAGTAGTACGGGACAAGGTGGGGGGCAGCCCCAGCATTTT.

The chain has TRBV19 and TRBJ1-5; D is uncertain. This CDR3 region has 13 residues. V gave up 5 bases and J gave up 4 bases, with 9 bases separating them. The germline CDR1 and CDR2 sequences are LNHDA and SQIVND (reference sequence). CDR3 loop: CASSSNDNQPQHF. The DNA for the CDR3 is TGTGCCAGTAGTTCCAACGATAATCAGCCCCAGCATTTT.

This chain joins TRBV7-3 and TRBJ2-2, with unresolved D. The germline V and J ends were trimmed by 4 bases and 4 bases, with 10 bases remaining between them. CDR1 is SGHTA, CDR2 FQGTGA, per germline. This CDR3 has 14 residues. For the CDR3, the DNA is TGTGCCAGCAGCTCCACAGCTGCCACCGGGGAGCTGTTTTTT. Encoded protein: CASSSTAATGELFF. The whole variable domain, filled in from reference TRBV7-3 and TRBJ2-2, reads GAGVSQTPSNKVTEKGKYVELRCDPISGHTALYWYRQSLGQGPEFLIYFQGTGAADDSGLPNDRFFAVRPEGSVSTLKIQRTERGDSAVYLCASSSTAATGELFFGEGSRLTVL.

The chain has TRBV27 and TRBJ1-1; D not certain. Per germline, CDR1 MNHEY and CDR2 SMNVEV (reference sequence). The CDR3 loop spans 13 amino acids. V was clipped by 8 bases and J by 4 bases, with 14 bases between them. The CDR3 bases are TGTGCCAGCCGCAGAGAACGTACCACTGAAGCTTTCTTT. This codes for CASRRERTTEAFF.

The chain carries TRBV28 and TRBJ2-1, with a tentative D call TRBD2 (5 bases). Germline lookup yields CDR1 MDHEN and CDR2 SYDVKM. Trimming shortened V by 1 base and J by 5 bases, and 12 bases separated the two germline ends. The CDR3 covers 15 residues. The CDR3 is CASSLSLGRDNEQFF. Here the CDR3 DNA reads TGTGCCAGCAGTTTATCGCTAGGGCGGGACAATGAGCAGTTCTTC.

The chain uses TRBV5-1 and TRBJ1-1; D remains unclear. This CDR3 has 13 amino acids. V lost 0 bases and J 2 bases, leaving 5 bases between the germline ends. Germline CDR1 SGHRS, CDR2 YFSETQ. The CDR3 region has the DNA TGCGCCAGCAGCTTGGGAGGTAACACTGAAGCTTTCTTT. Translation gives CASSLGGNTEAFF.

The chain couples TRBV7-2 to TRBJ1-5, with D hard to call. The V gene's germline CDR1 is SGHTA and CDR2 FQGNSA. The CDR3 is 14 amino acids. Trimming took 3 bases from V and 4 from J, leaving 10 bases between them. CDR3 residues: CASSLSPVNQPQHF. DNA for the CDR3: TGTGCCAGCAGCTTGTCCCCGGTGAATCAGCCCCAGCATTTT.

V is TRBV18 and J is TRBJ1-1; the match to TRBD1 covers 7 bases. After removal of 4 bases from V and 4 bases from J, the junction contained 6 bases not matched to a gene. This CDR3 comprises 14 residues. Per the germline V gene, CDR1 is KGHSH and CDR2 is LQKENI. CDR3 region: CASSLITGVTEAFF. CDR3 DNA: TGTGCCAGCTCACTAATTACAGGGGTCACTGAAGCTTTCTTT.

This chain joins TRBV18 and TRBJ1-1; TRBD1 is a possible D gene (5 bases). Germline values: CDR1 KGHSH, CDR2 LQKENI. There are 20 residues in the CDR3. The V and J ends lost 4 bases and 0 bases respectively, with 27 bases between them. CDR3: CASSLARGGRLRGLNTEAFF. The CDR3 DNA sequence: TGTGCCAGCTCACTGGCCCGTGGGGGACGGCTCCGGGGTTTGAACACTGAAGCTTTCTTT.

J is TRBJ1-2 and V is TRBV2, with TRBD1 identical over 8 bases. The V segment lost 8 bases and the J segment 0 bases; nucleotides outside the gene matches: 20. The CDR3 contains 19 residues. CDR1 and CDR2 from the germline V gene are SNHLY and FYNNEI. DNA of the CDR3: TGTGCCAGCGTAGCCCGCATCGCGGGCAGGGGGCGAGCTAACTATGGCTACACCTTC. As protein: CASVARIAGRGRANYGYTF. Supplemented by reference TRBV2 and TRBJ1-2, the full variable domain reads EPEVTQTPSHQVTQMGQEVILRCVPISNHLYFYWYRQILGQKVEFLVSFYNNEISEKSEIFDDQFSVERPDGSNFTLKIRSTKLEDSAMYFCASVARIAGRGRANYGYTFGSGTRLTVV.

The chain links TRBV19 to TRBJ1-2; 7 positions match TRBD1. The trim removed 3 bases at V and 4 bases at J, leaving 8 bases unmatched. The CDR3 consists of 15 residues. Germline V gene data show CDR1 as LNHDA and CDR2 as SQIVND (reference sequence). The DNA for the CDR3 is TGTGCCAGTAGTATTTCCCCGACAGGGCCCTATGGCTACACCTTC. Its protein product is CASSISPTGPYGYTF.

The V gene is TRBV5-8, the J gene TRBJ1-3; D is undetermined. The CDR3 extends over 15 amino acids. The V end was cut by 4 bases, the J end by 3 bases, with 14 bases between. Germline V gene sequence: CDR1 SGHTS, CDR2 YDEGEE. CDR3: CASSLFGSGGNTIYF. CDR3 in DNA: TGTGCCAGCAGCCTGTTCGGCTCAGGTGGAAACACCATATATTTT. The whole variable domain, filled in from reference TRBV5-8 and TRBJ1-3, reads EAGVTQSPTHLIKTRGQQATLRCSPISGHTSVYWYQQALGLGLQFLLWYDEGEERNRGNFPPRFSGRQFPNYSSELNVNALELEDSALYLCASSLFGSGGNTIYFGEGSWLTVV.

In regard to this clone: Other nucleotide sequences in the sample specify the same CDR3. The chain employs TRBV5-1 and TRBJ1-1; no firm D call. The CDR3 is 13 residues long. In germline, CDR1 is SGHRS, CDR2 YFSETQ. V gave up 0 bases and J gave up 2 bases, with 5 bases separating them. DNA for the CDR3: TGCGCCAGCAGCTTGGTAGTAAACACTGAAGCTTTCTTT. This translates into CASSLVVNTEAFF.